A selection of T cell receptor beta chains follows, all from one sample in a study of blood T cell repertoires in COVID-19. Measured with immunoSEQ multiplex PCR; TCRdb has only the in-frame clones, and not every one. This sample has under 300,000 clones, with 70% to 90% found just once. The sequencing sample was made of peripheral blood. The receptors shown here come from a woman aged 70-85 years with active or convalescent COVID-19. The CDR3 runs from the conserved cysteine through the conserved F or W. Fields, in order: D gene, CDR3 length, J gene, V gene, CDR3 protein. D genes are given only for firm matches.

TRBD1 | 14 | TRBJ1-2 | TRBV7-9 | CASSPGQGGYGYTF
TRBD2 | 15 | TRBJ2-1 | TRBV24-1 | CATSDSSLTSGVQFF
NA | 15 | TRBJ1-5 | TRBV7-9 | CASSLTDGGYQPQHF
NA | 13 | TRBJ2-5 | TRBV7-2 | CASSLVGRETQYF
TRBD2 | 17 | TRBJ2-1 | TRBV7-3 | CASSLKGLAGGGNEQFF
NA | 16 | TRBJ2-6 | TRBV19 | CASSMESLSGANVLTF
NA | 15 | TRBJ2-5 | TRBV7-2 | CASSLLGTQQETQYF
NA | 14 | TRBJ2-1 | TRBV29-1 | CSVAPRRPYNEQFF
NA | 15 | TRBJ2-7 | TRBV5-5 | CASSWLAGPTYEQYF
TRBD2 | 15 | TRBJ2-3 | TRBV10-2 | CASNTGLADTDTQYF
NA | 15 | TRBJ2-5 | TRBV3-1/TRBV3-2 | CASSQDAVDRGTQYF
TRBD1 | 14 | TRBJ2-5 | TRBV5-5 | CASSQGTAQETQYF
TRBD1 | 14 | TRBJ1-4 | TRBV19 | CASSPGTENEKLFF
NA | 16 | TRBJ1-1 | TRBV19 | CATSDISTLQNTEAFF
NA | 14 | TRBJ1-2 | TRBV19 | CASRTETGGSGYTF
TRBD1 | 15 | TRBJ2-7 | TRBV5-3 | CARSVGTGVPYEQYF
TRBD1 | 13 | TRBJ2-5 | TRBV24-1 | CATKDRSGKTQYF
NA | 15 | TRBJ2-1 | TRBV3-1/TRBV3-2 | CASSPWGPKVNEQLF
NA | 14 | TRBJ1-1 | TRBV19 | CASSTVTGTTEAFF
NA | 15 | TRBJ1-6 | TRBV4-3 | CASSPSGGNNSPLHF
NA | 14 | TRBJ1-2 | TRBV6-5 | CASSLGGSVYGYTF
NA | 14 | TRBJ2-2 | TRBV5-1 | CASTVGGSTGELFF
NA | 14 | TRBJ2-3 | TRBV10-2 | CASSEVGGLDTQYF
NA | 15 | TRBJ1-5 | TRBV6-5 | CASSPSHVSNQPQHF
NA | 16 | TRBJ2-3 | TRBV6-5 | CASSYSWGGVTDTQYF
TRBD2 | 14 | TRBJ2-1 | TRBV10-2 | CASHPAGGLNEQFF
NA | 14 | TRBJ1-5 | TRBV18 | CASSPETGGQPQHF